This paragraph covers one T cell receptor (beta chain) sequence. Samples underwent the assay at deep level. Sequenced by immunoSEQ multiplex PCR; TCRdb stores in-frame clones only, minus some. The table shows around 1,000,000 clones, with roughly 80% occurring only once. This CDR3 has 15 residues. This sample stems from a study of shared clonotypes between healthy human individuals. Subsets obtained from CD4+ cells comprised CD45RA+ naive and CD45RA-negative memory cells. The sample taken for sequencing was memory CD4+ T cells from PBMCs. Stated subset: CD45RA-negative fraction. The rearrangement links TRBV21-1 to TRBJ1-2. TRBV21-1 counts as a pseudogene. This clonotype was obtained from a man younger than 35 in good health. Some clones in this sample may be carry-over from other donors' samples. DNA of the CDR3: TGTGCCAGCAGCCGGATGGCCCCATACCACTATGGCTACACCTTC. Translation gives CASSRMAPYHYGYTF.